This section outlines one TCR beta chain sequence together with its context. This entry comes from a study of CD8 T cells in Susac syndrome. The CDR3 length is 13 residues. Germline V gene data show CDR1 as SGHVS and CDR2 as FNYEAQ. Trimming stripped 8 bases from V and 6 bases from J, with 17 bases between. cDNA came from roughly 0.5 to 1 ug RNA primed by random hexamers. TCRdb fed the immunoSEQ multiplex PCR reads into MiXCR, producing one record per CDR3 protein. The table has 150,000 to 180,000 distinct CDR3 sequences, about 95% seen once; the top ten hold under 0.15%. This TCR was sampled from a human donor with multiple sclerosis. The sequenced material came from CD8+ T cells from PBMCs. The chain has TRBV7-6 and TRBJ2-7; possibly TRBD1 for D (5 bases). The CDR3 sequence is CASGGSPGFEQYF. CDR3 nucleotides: TGTGCCAGCGGCGGCTCGCCAGGGTTCGAGCAGTACTTC.